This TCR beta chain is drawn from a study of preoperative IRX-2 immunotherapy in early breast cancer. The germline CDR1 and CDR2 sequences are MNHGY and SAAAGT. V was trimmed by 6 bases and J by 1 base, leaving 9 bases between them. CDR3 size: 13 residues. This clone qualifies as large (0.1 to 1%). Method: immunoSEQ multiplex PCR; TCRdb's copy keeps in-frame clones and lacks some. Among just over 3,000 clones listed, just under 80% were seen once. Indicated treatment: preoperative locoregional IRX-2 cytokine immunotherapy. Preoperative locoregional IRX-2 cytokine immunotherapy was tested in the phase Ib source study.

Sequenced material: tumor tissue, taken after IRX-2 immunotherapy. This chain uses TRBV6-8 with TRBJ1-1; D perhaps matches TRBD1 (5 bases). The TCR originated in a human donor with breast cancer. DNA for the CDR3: TGTGCCAGCAGCCAAACAGGGAACACTGAAGCTTTCTTT. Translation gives CASSQTGNTEAFF.